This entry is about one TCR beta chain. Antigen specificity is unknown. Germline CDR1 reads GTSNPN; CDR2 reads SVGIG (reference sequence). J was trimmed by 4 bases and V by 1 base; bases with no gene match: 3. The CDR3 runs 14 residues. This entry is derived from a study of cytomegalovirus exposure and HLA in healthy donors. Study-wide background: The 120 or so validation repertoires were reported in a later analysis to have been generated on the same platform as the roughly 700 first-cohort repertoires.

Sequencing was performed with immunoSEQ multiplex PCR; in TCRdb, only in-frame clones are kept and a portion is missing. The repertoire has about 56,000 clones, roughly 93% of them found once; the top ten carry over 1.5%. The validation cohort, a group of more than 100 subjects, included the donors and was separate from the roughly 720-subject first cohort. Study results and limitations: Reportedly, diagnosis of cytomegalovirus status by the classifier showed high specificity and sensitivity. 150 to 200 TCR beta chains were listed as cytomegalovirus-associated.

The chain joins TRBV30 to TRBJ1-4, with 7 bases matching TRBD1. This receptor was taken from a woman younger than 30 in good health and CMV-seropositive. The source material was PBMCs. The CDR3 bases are TGTGCCTGGAGTGGACAGGGTGATAATGAAAAACTGTTTTTT. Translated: CAWSGQGDNEKLFF.